This T cell receptor beta chain was identified in a study of cytomegalovirus exposure and HLA in healthy donors. A remark on this clone: Its target is not known.

The germline V gene has CDR1 MGHRA and CDR2 YSYEKL. The CDR3 loop spans 15 amino acids. Trimming pared 0 bases from V and 2 bases from J, leaving 8 bases between. The PCR had 60 Vbeta and 13 Jbeta primers. Here immunoSEQ multiplex PCR was the method, and the copy in TCRdb shows in-frame clones only, minus some. Among about 130,000 clones listed, 75% were seen once. Study-wide results and caveats: The authors enumerated 150 to 200 TCR beta chains as linked to cytomegalovirus.

The clonotype comes from a man in his thirties or forties in good health and CMV-seronegative. The sample was PBMCs. The chain employs TRBV4-1 and TRBJ2-1, with TRBD2 as a possible D gene (5 bases). As DNA, the CDR3 is TGCGCCAGCAGCCAAGAAAGCGGACCCTACAATGAGCAGTTCTTC. Translated: CASSQESGPYNEQFF.